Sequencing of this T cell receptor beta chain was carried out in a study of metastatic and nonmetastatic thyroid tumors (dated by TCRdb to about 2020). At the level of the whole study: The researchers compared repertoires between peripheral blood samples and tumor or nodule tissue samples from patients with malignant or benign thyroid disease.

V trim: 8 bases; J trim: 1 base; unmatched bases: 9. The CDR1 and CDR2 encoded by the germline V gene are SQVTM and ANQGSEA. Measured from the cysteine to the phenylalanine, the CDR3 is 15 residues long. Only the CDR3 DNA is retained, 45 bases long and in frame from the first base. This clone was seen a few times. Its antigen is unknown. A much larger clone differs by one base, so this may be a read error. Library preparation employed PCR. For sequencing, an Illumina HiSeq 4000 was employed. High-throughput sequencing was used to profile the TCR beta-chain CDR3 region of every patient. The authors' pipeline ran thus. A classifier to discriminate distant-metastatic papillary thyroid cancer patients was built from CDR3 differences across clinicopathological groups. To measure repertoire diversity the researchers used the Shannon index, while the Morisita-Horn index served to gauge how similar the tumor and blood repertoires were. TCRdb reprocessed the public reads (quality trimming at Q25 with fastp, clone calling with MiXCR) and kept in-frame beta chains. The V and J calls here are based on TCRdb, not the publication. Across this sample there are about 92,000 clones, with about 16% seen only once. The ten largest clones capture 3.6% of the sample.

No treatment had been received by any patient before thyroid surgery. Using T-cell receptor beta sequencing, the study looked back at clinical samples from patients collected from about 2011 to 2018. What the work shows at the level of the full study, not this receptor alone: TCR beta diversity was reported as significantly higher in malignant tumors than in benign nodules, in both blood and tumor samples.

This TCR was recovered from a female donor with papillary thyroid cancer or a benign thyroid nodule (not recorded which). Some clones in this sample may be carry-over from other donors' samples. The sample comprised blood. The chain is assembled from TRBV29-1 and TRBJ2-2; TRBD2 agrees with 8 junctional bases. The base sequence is TGCAGCTTTGCGGCCGGGACTAGGAACACCGGGGAGCTGTTTTTT. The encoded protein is CSFAAGTRNTGELFF.